The present entry profiles one TCR beta chain with its context. In the same sample, other DNA sequences code for this CDR3. The data belong to a study of blood T cell repertoires in COVID-19. Study-wide context: Samples representing acute and convalescent COVID-19 were sourced from the United States, Italy and Spain.

Germline V gene sequence: CDR1 KGHSH, CDR2 LQKENI. The CDR3 length is 15 residues. V lost 3 bases to trimming and J lost 1 base; unmatched junction nucleotides: 4. Clones were read by immunoSEQ multiplex PCR, and TCRdb kept only the in-frame ones, dropping some. The sample contains about 170,000 clones, about 86% of which appear only once. The receptor comes from a human donor with acute or convalescent COVID-19. The donor label of this sample is uncertain. The sample taken for sequencing was peripheral blood. V gene TRBV18 combines with J gene TRBJ2-7; 9 nucleotides match TRBD2. CDR3 bases: TGTGCCAGCTCACCCCCCGCGGGAGGGTCCTACGAGCAGTACTTC. It translates to CASSPPAGGSYEQYF.